This record looks at one TCR beta chain sequence and its context. The V segment lost 4 bases and the J segment 0 bases; nucleotides outside the gene matches: 3. Looked up from germline, CDR1 is MDHEN and CDR2 is SYDVKM. The CDR3 loop spans 14 amino acids. PCR was performed using 60 Vbeta and 13 Jbeta primers. The method was immunoSEQ multiplex PCR; TCRdb's version includes in-frame clones alone and lacks a portion of them. The sample consists of some 110,000 clones, 50% to 75% of them appearing once. These data belong to a study of cytomegalovirus exposure and HLA in healthy donors. The TCR comes from a woman aged 40 to 50 in good health and CMV-seropositive. The rearrangement uses TRBV28 and TRBJ2-7, with 7 bases fitting TRBD2. Sequencing input: PBMCs. The CDR3: CASSSSGVSYEQYF. The CDR3 nucleotides are TGTGCCAGCAGTTCGAGCGGGGTCTCCTACGAGCAGTACTTC.